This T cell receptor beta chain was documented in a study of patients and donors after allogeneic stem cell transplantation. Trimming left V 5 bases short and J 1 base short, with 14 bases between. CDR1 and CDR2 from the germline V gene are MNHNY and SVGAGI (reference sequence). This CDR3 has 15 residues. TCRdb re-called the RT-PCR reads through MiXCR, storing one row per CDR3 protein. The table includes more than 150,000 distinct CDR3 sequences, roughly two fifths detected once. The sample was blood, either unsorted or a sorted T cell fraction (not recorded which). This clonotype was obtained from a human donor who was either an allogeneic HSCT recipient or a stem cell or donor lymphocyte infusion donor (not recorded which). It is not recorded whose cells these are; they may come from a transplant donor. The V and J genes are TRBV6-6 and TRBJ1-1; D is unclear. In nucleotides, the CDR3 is TGTGCCAGCAGTCCTTCCGGGGAAGGGAACACTGAAGCTTTCTTT. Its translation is CASSPSGEGNTEAFF.